A selection of T cell receptor beta chains follows, all from one sample in a study of blood T cell repertoires in COVID-19. Using immunoSEQ multiplex PCR, the repertoire was profiled, and TCRdb retains in-frame clones only, with some absent. Of more than 130,000 clones listed, 88% are singletons. Sequenced sample: peripheral blood. The receptors derive from a man in his forties or fifties with active or convalescent COVID-19. CDR3s include the opening cysteine and the closing phenylalanine or tryptophan. D genes are given only for firm matches. Only part of the rows carry a size: once, few, many, or a class if the clone is expanded.

>-|-|TRBJ2-1|TRBV21-1
TGTGCCAGCAGCCGATGGACTATCTACAATGAGCAGTTCTTC
CASSRWTIYNEQFF
>once|-|TRBJ2-2|TRBV2
TGTGCCAGCAGGAGATCGGACACCGGGGAGCTGTTTTTT
CASRRSDTGELFF
>-|TRBD1|TRBJ2-1|TRBV4-1
TGCGCCAGCAGCCAGGTACCGGGACAGGGAGCTGAGCAGTTCTTC
CASSQVPGQGAEQFF
>-|TRBD2|TRBJ2-3|TRBV19
TGTGCCAGTAGTATGGGGGGACTAGCGGGGCCACAAGATACGCAGTATTTT
CASSMGGLAGPQDTQYF
>-|-|TRBJ2-2|TRBV4-3
TGCGCCAGCAGCCCATCCCGGGTAGCCGCCGGGGAGCTGTTTTTT
CASSPSRVAAGELFF
>-|-|TRBJ1-4|TRBV28
TGTGCCAGCAGTATATTGGCAGGGTCGGTTGAAAAACTGTTTTTT
CASSILAGSVEKLFF
>once|TRBD1|TRBJ2-2|TRBV11-2
TGTGCCAGCAGCGACGACAGGGGGCTCGGCGGGGAGCTGTTTTTT
CASSDDRGLGGELFF
>-|-|TRBJ2-2|TRBV19
TGTGCCAGTAGTGTCGACAGGTCCACCGGGGAGCTGTTTTTT
CASSVDRSTGELFF
>-|-|TRBJ2-5|TRBV7-2
TGTGCCAGCAGCTTAGTCAGGACAGCACAAGAGACCCAGTACTTC
CASSLVRTAQETQYF
>-|-|TRBJ1-4|TRBV5-1
TGCGCCAGCAGCTTGGTCGGGACTCAGGGCCTTGGGGAAAAACTGTTTTTT
CASSLVGTQGLGEKLFF
>once|-|TRBJ1-3|TRBV7-2
TGTGCCAGCAGCTTAGTTGCACAGGGAGCTGGAAACACCATATATTTT
CASSLVAQGAGNTIYF
>few|-|TRBJ1-4|TRBV2
TGTGCCAGCAGTCCCTCGCGGTCAACTAATGAAAAACTGTTTTTT
CASSPSRSTNEKLFF
>many|TRBD1|TRBJ2-3|TRBV5-4
TGTGCCAGCAGCTTGACAGGGGCCTTCACGGATACGCAGTATTTT
CASSLTGAFTDTQYF
>-|TRBD2|TRBJ2-5|TRBV15
TGTGCCACCAGCACCCCGGGACTAGCGGGAGTCCAAGAGACCCAGTACTTC
CATSTPGLAGVQETQYF
>-|-|TRBJ2-1|TRBV6-2/TRBV6-3
TGTGCCAGCAGACCTACTGAGGGACACCGCAATGAGCAGTTCTTC
CASRPTEGHRNEQFF
>-|-|TRBJ2-5|TRBV28
TGTGCCAGCAGTCAACGGGACTTCCAAGAGACCCAGTACTTC
CASSQRDFQETQYF
>-|TRBD1|TRBJ2-2|TRBV5-5
TGTGCCAGCAGCTGGAGGACAGGGCTCACCGGGGAGCTGTTTTTT
CASSWRTGLTGELFF
>-|TRBD1|TRBJ1-2|TRBV27
TGTGCCAGCAGTTTCCGGACAGGGGGCGCGGTGAGCTATGGCTACACCTTC
CASSFRTGGAVSYGYTF
>-|TRBD2|TRBJ2-5|TRBV29-1
TGCAGCGTTGAAGGGCGGGAGGGCCGTATAAACCGAGAGACCCAGTACTTC
CSVEGREGRINRETQYF
>-|TRBD1|TRBJ1-6|TRBV9
TGTGCCAGCAGCGTACTGGAGGGGGCTTCACCCCTCCACTTT
CASSVLEGASPLHF
>few|-|TRBJ2-7|TRBV27
TGTGCCAGCAGTTTAGCGGGATCGATCTACGAGCAGTACTTC
CASSLAGSIYEQYF
>-|-|TRBJ2-2|TRBV5-1
TGCGCCAGCAGCTTGGATGGACAGCCCACCGGGGAGCTGTTTTTT
CASSLDGQPTGELFF
>-|-|TRBJ2-1|TRBV25-1
TGTGCCAGCAGTCGAACCGCGCCCCCCCGCAATGAGCAGTTCTTC
CASSRTAPPRNEQFF
>-|-|TRBJ2-2|TRBV24-1
TGTGCCACCAGTGATACCCGGACAGGGATGGGCGGGAGATCGGCCGGGGAGCTGTTTTTT
CATSDTRTGMGGRSAGELFF
>-|TRBD1|TRBJ1-2|TRBV11-2
TGTGCCAGCAGCGTGAGCCGGGACAGGGAGGATTATGGCTACACCTTC
CASSVSRDREDYGYTF
>-|TRBD1|TRBJ2-5|TRBV28
TGTGCCAGCAGGGGACAGGTCCAAGAGACCCAGTACTTC
CASRGQVQETQYF
>-|-|TRBJ1-1|TRBV28
TGTGCCAGCAGTTCTCCTATGAACACTGAAGCTTTCTTT
CASSSPMNTEAFF
>-|-|TRBJ2-1|TRBV30
TGTGCCTGGAGTGTAGTCCGGGGGACGATCGATGAGCAGTTCTTC
CAWSVVRGTIDEQFF
>-|-|TRBJ2-7|TRBV27
TGTGCCAGCAGTTGGCTCAGGGGCTACTCCTACGAGCAGTACTTC
CASSWLRGYSYEQYF
>-|TRBD1|TRBJ1-6|TRBV5-1
TGCGCCAGCAGCGGAAAGGGACAGGGGACGTTAAATTCACCCCTCCACTTT
CASSGKGQGTLNSPLHF
>-|-|TRBJ2-1|TRBV5-1
TGCGCCAGCAGCTTCTCGCGCCCCGGGGATGAGCAGTTCTTC
CASSFSRPGDEQFF
>-|-|TRBJ2-6|TRBV2
TGTGCCAGCAGTTCGAGGGCGGAAACTGGGGCCAACGTCCTGACTTTC
CASSSRAETGANVLTF
>-|TRBD2|TRBJ2-1|TRBV7-9
TGTGCCAGCATAAGACTAGCGGATTACAATGAGCAGTTCTTC
CASIRLADYNEQFF
>-|TRBD2|TRBJ2-2|TRBV5-4
TGTGCCAGCAGCTTAGGGTATAAGCGGGAGGGCCCCCCCGGGGAGCTGTTTTTT
CASSLGYKREGPPGELFF
>-|-|TRBJ2-7|TRBV4-3
TGCGCCAGCAGCCAAGATGACCGAGGATCCTACGAGCAGTACTTC
CASSQDDRGSYEQYF
>-|TRBD1|TRBJ2-5|TRBV20-1
TGCAGTGTCACGACAGGGTGGGCCCAGTACTTC
CSVTTGWAQYF
>-|-|TRBJ2-7|TRBV5-1
TGCGCCAGCAGCTCTGGACTCACCTACGAGCAGTACTTC
CASSSGLTYEQYF
>-|-|TRBJ2-3|TRBV3-1/TRBV3-2
TGTGCCAGCGCGAGGACCAAAGGGAGTACAGATACGCAGTATTTT
CASARTKGSTDTQYF